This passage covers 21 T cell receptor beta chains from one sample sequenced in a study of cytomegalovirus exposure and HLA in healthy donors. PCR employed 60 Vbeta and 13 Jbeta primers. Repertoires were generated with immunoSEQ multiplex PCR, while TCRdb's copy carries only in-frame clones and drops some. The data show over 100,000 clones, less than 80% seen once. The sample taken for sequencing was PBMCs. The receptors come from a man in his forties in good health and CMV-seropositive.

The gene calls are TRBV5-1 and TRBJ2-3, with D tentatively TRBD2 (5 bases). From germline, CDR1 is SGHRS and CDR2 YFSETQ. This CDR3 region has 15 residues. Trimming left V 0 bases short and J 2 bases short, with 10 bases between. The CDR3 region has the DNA TGCGCCAGCAGCTTGGGTGCGGGTACCACAGATACGCAGTATTTT. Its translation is CASSLGAGTTDTQYF.

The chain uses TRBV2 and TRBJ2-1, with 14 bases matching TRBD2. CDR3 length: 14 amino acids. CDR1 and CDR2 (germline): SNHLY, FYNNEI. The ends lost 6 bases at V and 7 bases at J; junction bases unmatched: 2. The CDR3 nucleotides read TGTGCCAGCAGATGGACTAGCGGGAGGAATGAGCAGTTCTTC. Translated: CASRWTSGRNEQFF. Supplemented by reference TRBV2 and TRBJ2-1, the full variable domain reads EPEVTQTPSHQVTQMGQEVILRCVPISNHLYFYWYRQILGQKVEFLVSFYNNEISEKSEIFDDQFSVERPDGSNFTLKIRSTKLEDSAMYFCASRWTSGRNEQFFGPGTRLTVL.

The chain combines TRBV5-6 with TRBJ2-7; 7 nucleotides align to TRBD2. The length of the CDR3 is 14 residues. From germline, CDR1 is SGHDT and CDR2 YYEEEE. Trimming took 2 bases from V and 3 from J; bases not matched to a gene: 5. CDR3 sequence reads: CASSFPGLGYEQYF. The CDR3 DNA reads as TGTGCCAGCAGCTTTCCAGGACTAGGCTACGAGCAGTACTTC.

The CDR3 coding sequence is TGTGCCAAGCGGCGGGGACTGGAGAACACTGAAGCTTTCTTT. Protein sequence: CAKRRGLENTEAFF. The chain recombines TRBV7-6 with TRBJ1-1; D might be TRBD1 (5 bases). Looked up from germline, CDR1 is SGHVS and CDR2 is FNYEAQ. Trimming took off 10 bases at V and 1 base at J, with 16 bases between the two ends. This CDR3 is 14 amino acids long.

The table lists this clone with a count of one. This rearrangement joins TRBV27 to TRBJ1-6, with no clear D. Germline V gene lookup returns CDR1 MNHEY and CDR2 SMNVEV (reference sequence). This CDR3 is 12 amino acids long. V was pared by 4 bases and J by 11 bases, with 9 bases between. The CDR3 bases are TGTGCCAGCAGTTCCGTCTTCGCACCCCTCCACTTT. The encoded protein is CASSSVFAPLHF.

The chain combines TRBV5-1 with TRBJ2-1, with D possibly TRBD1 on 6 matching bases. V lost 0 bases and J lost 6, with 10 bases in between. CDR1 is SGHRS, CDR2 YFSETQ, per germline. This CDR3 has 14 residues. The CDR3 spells CASSLEQGSNEQFF. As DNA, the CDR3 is TGCGCCAGCAGCTTGGAACAGGGCAGCAATGAGCAGTTCTTC. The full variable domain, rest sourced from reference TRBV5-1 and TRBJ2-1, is KAGVTQTPRYLIKTRGQQVTLSCSPISGHRSVSWYQQTPGQGLQFLFEYFSETQRNKGNFPGRFSGRQFSNSRSEMNVSTLELGDSALYLCASSLEQGSNEQFFGPGTRLTVL.

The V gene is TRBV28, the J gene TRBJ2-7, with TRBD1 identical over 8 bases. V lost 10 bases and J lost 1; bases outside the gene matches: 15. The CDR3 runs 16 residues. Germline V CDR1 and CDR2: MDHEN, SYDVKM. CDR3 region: CATPGILDRVSYEQYF. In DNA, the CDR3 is TGTGCCACCCCGGGGATACTGGACAGGGTATCCTACGAGCAGTACTTC.

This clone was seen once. Here the CDR3 reads CASSQDRGAKNIQYF. In nucleotides, the CDR3 is TGTGCCAGCAGCCAAGACCGAGGGGCCAAAAACATTCAGTACTTC. V is TRBV4-2 and J is TRBJ2-4; D possibly corresponds to TRBD2 (5 bases). The V gene's germline CDR1 is LGHNA and CDR2 YNFKEQ. Trimming removed 0 bases from V and 1 base from J, with 7 bases in between. The CDR3 extends over 15 amino acids.

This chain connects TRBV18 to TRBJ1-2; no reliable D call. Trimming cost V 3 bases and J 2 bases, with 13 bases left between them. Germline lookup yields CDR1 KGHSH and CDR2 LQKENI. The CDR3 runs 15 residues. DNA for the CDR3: TGTGCCAGCTCACCGATGACTTCTGAGAACTATGGCTACACCTTC. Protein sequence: CASSPMTSENYGYTF.

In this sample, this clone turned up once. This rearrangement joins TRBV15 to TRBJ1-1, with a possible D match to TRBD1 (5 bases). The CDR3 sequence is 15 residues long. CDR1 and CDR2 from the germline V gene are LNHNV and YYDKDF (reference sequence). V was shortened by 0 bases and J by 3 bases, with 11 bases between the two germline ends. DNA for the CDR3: TGTGCCACCAGCAGAGATCAGAACAGGTACACTGAAGCTTTCTTT. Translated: CATSRDQNRYTEAFF.

The CDR3 DNA is TGTGCCAGCAGGGGAGGCCGTTTTAGTGTTGGGGGCAATCAGCCCCAGCATTTT. This gives the protein CASRGGRFSVGGNQPQHF. The J gene is TRBJ1-5, the V gene TRBV2; D gene ambiguous. CDR3 size: 18 residues. Germline V gene data show CDR1 as SNHLY and CDR2 as FYNNEI. V gave up 6 bases and J gave up 2 bases, with 23 bases separating them.

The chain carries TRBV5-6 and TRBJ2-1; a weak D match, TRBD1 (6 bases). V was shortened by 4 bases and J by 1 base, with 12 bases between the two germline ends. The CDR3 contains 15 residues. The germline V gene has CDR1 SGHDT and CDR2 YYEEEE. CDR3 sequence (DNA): TGTGCCAGCAGCCTACGGACAGTTTCCTACAATGAGCAGTTCTTC. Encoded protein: CASSLRTVSYNEQFF.

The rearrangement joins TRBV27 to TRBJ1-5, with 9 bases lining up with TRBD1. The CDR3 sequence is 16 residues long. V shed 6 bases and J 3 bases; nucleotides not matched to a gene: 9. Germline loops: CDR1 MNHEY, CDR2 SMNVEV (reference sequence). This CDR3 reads CASRKYRDRDNQPQHF. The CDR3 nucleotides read TGTGCCAGCAGAAAATACCGGGACAGGGACAATCAGCCCCAGCATTTT.

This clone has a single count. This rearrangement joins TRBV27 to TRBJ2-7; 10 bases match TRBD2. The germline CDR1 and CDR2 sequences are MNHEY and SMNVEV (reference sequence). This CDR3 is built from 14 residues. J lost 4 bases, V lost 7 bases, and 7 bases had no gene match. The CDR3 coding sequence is TGTGCCAGCAATTTGCAAGCGGGGGGGTACGAGCAGTACTTC. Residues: CASNLQAGGYEQYF.

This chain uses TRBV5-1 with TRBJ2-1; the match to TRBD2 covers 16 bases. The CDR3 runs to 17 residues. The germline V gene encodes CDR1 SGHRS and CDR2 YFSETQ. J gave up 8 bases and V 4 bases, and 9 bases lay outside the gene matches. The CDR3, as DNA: TGCGCCAGCAGCACGGGACTAGCGGGGGGGATGGCTGATGAGCAGTTCTTC. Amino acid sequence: CASSTGLAGGMADEQFF.

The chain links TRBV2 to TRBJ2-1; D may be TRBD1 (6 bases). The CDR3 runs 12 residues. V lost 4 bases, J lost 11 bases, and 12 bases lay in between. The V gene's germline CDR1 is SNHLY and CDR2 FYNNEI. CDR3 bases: TGTGCCAGCAGTGGCCGGGACATGCAGCAGTTCTTC. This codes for CASSGRDMQQFF.

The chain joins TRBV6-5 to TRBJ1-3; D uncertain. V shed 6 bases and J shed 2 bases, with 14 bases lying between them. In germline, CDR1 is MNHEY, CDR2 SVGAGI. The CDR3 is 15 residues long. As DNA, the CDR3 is TGTGCCAGCAGAAGCCCCATAACGGCTGGAAACACCATATATTTT. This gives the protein CASRSPITAGNTIYF.

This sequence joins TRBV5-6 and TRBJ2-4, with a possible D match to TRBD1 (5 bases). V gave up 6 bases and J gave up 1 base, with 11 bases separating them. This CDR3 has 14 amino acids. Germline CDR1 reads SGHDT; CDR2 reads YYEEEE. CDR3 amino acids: CASIAGKAKNIQYF. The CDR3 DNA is TGTGCCAGCATCGCAGGGAAGGCCAAAAACATTCAGTACTTC.

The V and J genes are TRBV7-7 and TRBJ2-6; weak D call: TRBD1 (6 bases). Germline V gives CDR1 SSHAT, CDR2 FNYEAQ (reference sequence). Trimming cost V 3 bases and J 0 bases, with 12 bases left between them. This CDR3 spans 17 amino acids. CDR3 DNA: TGTGCCAGCAGCTTCAAGGACAGACCCTCTGGGGCCAACGTCCTGACTTTC. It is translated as CASSFKDRPSGANVLTF. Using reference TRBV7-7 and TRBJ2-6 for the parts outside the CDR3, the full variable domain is GAGVSQSPRYKVTKRGQDVTLRCDPISSHATLYWYQQALGQGPEFLTYFNYEAQPDKSGLPSDRFSAERPEGSISTLTIQRTEQRDSAMYRCASSFKDRPSGANVLTFGAGSRLTVL.

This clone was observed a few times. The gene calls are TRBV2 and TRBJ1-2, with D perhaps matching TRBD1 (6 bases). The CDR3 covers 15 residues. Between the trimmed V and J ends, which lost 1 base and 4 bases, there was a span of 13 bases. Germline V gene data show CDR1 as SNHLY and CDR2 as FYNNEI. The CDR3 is CASSEGSQGFYGYTF. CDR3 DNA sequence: TGTGCCAGCAGTGAAGGAAGTCAGGGGTTCTATGGCTACACCTTC.

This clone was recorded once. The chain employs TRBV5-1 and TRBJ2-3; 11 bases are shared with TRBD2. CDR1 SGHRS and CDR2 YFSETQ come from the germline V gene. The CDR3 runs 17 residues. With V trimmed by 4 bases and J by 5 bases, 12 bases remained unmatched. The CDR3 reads CASSLPFSGRAKDTQYF. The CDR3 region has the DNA TGCGCCAGCAGCCTACCCTTTAGCGGGAGGGCTAAAGATACGCAGTATTTT.